This TCR beta chain emerged from a study of T cells in Graves' hyperthyroidism and ophthalmopathy. Findings and caveats of the study: Most thyroid clonotypes with frequency above 0.001 were detected in blood.

Authors of the study amplified TCR beta CDR3 regions from RNA transcripts. HTBI primers were used for first-round RT-PCR of the TCR CDR3. TCRdb reprocessed the multiplex PCR reads via MiXCR and lists one record per CDR3 protein. Found here are over 650,000 distinct CDR3 sequences, about 15% of them singletons; the top ten hold around 8%. About this clonotype: Its antigen remains unidentified.

The CDR3 spans 16 residues. Trimming cost V 6 bases and J 3 bases; bases outside gene matches: 13. Germline CDR1 reads MNHEY; CDR2 reads SMNVEV (reference sequence). Uncontrolled infection, other autoimmune disease, pregnancy or lactation barred patients from enrollment. PBMCs were obtained from approximately 10 ml fresh peripheral blood. What was sequenced was blood. The chain has TRBV27 and TRBJ2-7, with TRBD2 matching 8 bases. This receptor was taken from a young man with Graves' hyperthyroidism. In DNA form, the CDR3 reads TGTGCCAGCAGCCGGACTAGCATCTCAACCTTCTACGAGCAGTACTTC. Translating it yields CASSRTSISTFYEQYF.